Listed here are 20 T cell receptor beta chains from one sample, sequenced in a study of control samples from healthy donors and cancer patients. The table came from immunoSEQ multiplex PCR; TCRdb's copy has only in-frame clones and leaves some out. Altogether over 100,000 clones are present, around 92% being singletons, with the ten largest covering 2% to 3%. Sequencing input: blood. These receptor sequences come from a woman between 18 and 29 years old in good health.

This chain uses TRBV5-1 with TRBJ2-7; 11 nucleotides agree with TRBD2. Germline assignment: CDR1 SGHRS and CDR2 YFSETQ. Unmatched junction bases numbered 12, after V lost 0 bases and J lost 7 bases. This CDR3 is 17 amino acids long. The CDR3 reads CASSLETSGSPRGEQYF. CDR3 in DNA: TGCGCCAGCAGCTTGGAAACTAGCGGGAGCCCTAGGGGGGAGCAGTACTTC.

This chain connects TRBV9 to TRBJ2-1, with 12 bases lining up with TRBD2. In germline, CDR1 is SGDLS, CDR2 YYNGEE. The CDR3 is 19 residues long. Trimming at V came to 3 bases and at J to 0 bases, leaving 10 bases not matched to a gene. CDR3 sequence reads: CASSERLAGVVDSYNEQFF. The CDR3 DNA is TGTGCCAGCAGCGAAAGACTAGCGGGAGTAGTTGACTCCTACAATGAGCAGTTCTTC.

The V call is TRBV15, the J call TRBJ2-3, with TRBD2 identical over 9 bases. V lost 3 bases and J lost 2; bases outside the gene matches: 15. CDR1 is LNHNV and CDR2 is YYDKDF in the germline V gene (reference sequence). This CDR3 comprises 19 residues. CDR3 nucleotides: TGTGCCACCAGCAGGGCAACTAGTCTAGCGGGACTAAACACAGATACGCAGTATTTT. Its protein is CATSRATSLAGLNTDTQYF.

This clone occurred a few times. The chain combines TRBV6-4 with TRBJ1-5, with D unresolved. CDR1 is MRHNA and CDR2 is SNTAGT in the germline V gene. With 3 bases removed from V and 4 bases from J, the gap between germline ends came to 10 bases. CDR3 length equals 14 residues. In DNA form, the CDR3 reads TGTGCCAGCAGTGAGTCTGACGGAAATCAGCCCCAGCATTTT. This gives the protein CASSESDGNQPQHF.

The V gene is TRBV20-1, the J gene TRBJ2-3, with D possibly matching TRBD2 (6 bases). CDR3 length equals 11 residues. V dropped 6 bases and J dropped 5 bases, with 9 bases sitting between them. Germline V gene lookup returns CDR1 DFQATT and CDR2 SNEGSKA (reference sequence). CDR3 bases: TGCAGTGCCAGACTAGGAGATACGCAGTATTTT. Translating it yields CSARLGDTQYF.

The V call is TRBV7-8, the J call TRBJ1-1; D gene uncertain. V lost 6 bases, J lost 1 base, and 15 bases lay in between. CDR1 is SGHVS, CDR2 FQNEAQ, per germline. This CDR3 contains 15 residues. Written as DNA, the CDR3 is TGTGCCAGCAGGCCACCTCTCGGGGAGAACACTGAAGCTTTCTTT. Amino acid sequence: CASRPPLGENTEAFF.

Here the CDR3 DNA reads TGTGCCAGCAGCTCGACCGGGACGAAGGCTAATGAAAAACTGTTTTTT. Amino acids: CASSSTGTKANEKLFF. This chain links TRBV5-4 with TRBJ1-4; tentatively, D is TRBD1 (5 bases). V lost 3 bases, J lost 3 bases, and 15 bases lay in between. CDR3 length: 16 amino acids. CDR1 and CDR2 (germline): SGHNT, YYREEE (reference sequence).

In its sample, this clone was seen once. The chain links TRBV27 to TRBJ1-5, with D perhaps TRBD1 (5 bases). The CDR3 extends over 14 amino acids. Looked up from germline, CDR1 is MNHEY and CDR2 is SMNVEV (reference sequence). With 5 bases removed from V and 3 bases from J, the gap between germline ends came to 11 bases. As DNA, the CDR3 is TGTGCCAGCAGTCCGACAGAGATCAATCAGCCCCAGCATTTT. It is translated as CASSPTEINQPQHF.

The rearrangement joins TRBV28 to TRBJ1-5, with TRBD1 as a possible D gene (6 bases). The CDR3 is 18 residues long. V lost 3 bases and J lost 0, with 18 bases in between. From germline, CDR1 is MDHEN and CDR2 SYDVKM. Written as DNA, the CDR3 is TGTGCCAGCAGTTTTCGTCTCAGGGGCCAATATAGCAATCAGCCCCAGCATTTT. This encodes CASSFRLRGQYSNQPQHF.

J is TRBJ1-3 and V is TRBV6-5, with 8 positions matching TRBD1. Trimming cost V 6 bases and J 4 bases; bases outside gene matches: 5. The CDR3 has 14 residues. The V gene's germline CDR1 is MNHEY and CDR2 SVGAGI. The CDR3 sequence: CASRTRGPGNTIYF. CDR3 nucleotides: TGTGCCAGCAGGACCAGGGGGCCCGGAAACACCATATATTTT.

The chain uses TRBV18 and TRBJ2-3, with 8 bases matching TRBD2. The CDR3 spans 15 residues. Germline lookup yields CDR1 KGHSH and CDR2 LQKENI. The ends lost 2 bases at V and 5 bases at J; junction bases unmatched: 6. The CDR3 nucleotides read TGTGCCAGCTCACCAGCGGGGGGTCCCCAAGATACGCAGTATTTT. Protein: CASSPAGGPQDTQYF.

This clone was seen just once. The chain couples TRBV28 to TRBJ1-2; a possible D gene is TRBD1 (6 bases). The V and J ends lost 0 bases and 7 bases respectively, with 9 bases between them. The CDR3 has 13 residues. CDR1 is MDHEN and CDR2 is SYDVKM in the germline V gene. The CDR3 here is CASSLWGAGGYTF. The CDR3 coding sequence is TGTGCCAGCAGTTTATGGGGGGCCGGTGGCTACACCTTC.

This chain uses TRBV6-1 with TRBJ2-1, with a weak D call TRBD2 (5 bases). CDR1 and CDR2 (germline): MNHNS, SASEGT. The germline V and J ends were trimmed by 2 bases and 15 bases, with 17 bases remaining between them. The CDR3 runs to 13 residues. CDR3 sequence: CASSESGRVNPFF. The DNA of the CDR3 is TGTGCCAGCAGTGAAAGCGGACGGGTGAACCCGTTCTTC.

The chain has TRBV4-1 and TRBJ1-1, with D uncertain. Trimming removed 2 bases from V and 1 base from J, with 11 bases in between. This CDR3 spans 15 amino acids. Germline lookup yields CDR1 MGHRA and CDR2 YSYEKL. CDR3 region: CASSQQDRENTEAFF. CDR3 bases: TGCGCCAGCAGCCAACAGGATCGGGAGAACACTGAAGCTTTCTTT.

The rearrangement uses TRBV4-1 and TRBJ1-4; 8 bases map to TRBD1. The CDR3 spans 14 residues. Trimming took 1 base from V and 6 from J; bases not matched to a gene: 1. CDR1 MGHRA and CDR2 YSYEKL come from the germline V gene. The CDR3 nucleotides are TGCGCCAGCAGCCAAGGACAGGGGTATGAAAAACTGTTTTTT. This codes for CASSQGQGYEKLFF.

This chain connects TRBV2 to TRBJ2-1; no reliable D call. V lost 6 bases, J lost 4 bases, and 13 bases lay in between. The CDR3 is 14 amino acids. Germline lookup yields CDR1 SNHLY and CDR2 FYNNEI. The CDR3 spells CASRDAQRYNEQFF. CDR3 DNA: TGTGCCAGCAGGGACGCACAGCGATACAATGAGCAGTTCTTC.

The J gene is TRBJ1-1, the V gene TRBV29-1, with D uncertain. Germline CDR1 is SQVTM and CDR2 is ANQGSEA. Trimming shortened V by 0 bases and J by 4 bases, and 18 bases separated the two germline ends. The CDR3 is 16 residues long. In DNA form, the CDR3 reads TGCAGCGTTGAAGATATGGCCACCTCCGGGGTCACTGAAGCTTTCTTT. As protein: CSVEDMATSGVTEAFF.

This chain links TRBV2 with TRBJ1-2; D is perhaps TRBD1 (6 bases). Trimming removed 5 bases from V and 8 bases from J, with 21 bases in between. The length of the CDR3 is 15 residues. Germline-derived CDR1 and CDR2 are SNHLY and FYNNEI. The CDR3 DNA sequence: TGTGCCAGCAGTCCCGACAGGAGCGCCCCTTGGGGCTACACCTTC. Protein sequence: CASSPDRSAPWGYTF.

The V call is TRBV5-1, the J call TRBJ1-1, with 7 bases identical to TRBD1. Trimming removed 3 bases from V and 5 bases from J; junction bases left unmatched: 13. CDR3 length: 16 amino acids. Germline CDR1 is SGHRS and CDR2 is YFSETQ. The CDR3 reads CASSSGDSLLGTEAFF. As DNA, the CDR3 is TGCGCCAGCAGCTCGGGGGACAGCCTCTTGGGTACTGAAGCTTTCTTT.

This rearrangement joins TRBV9 to TRBJ1-2, with TRBD1 matching 9 bases. The V and J ends lost 3 bases and 7 bases, in that order; junction bases with no gene match: 7. The CDR3 is 14 amino acids. The V gene's germline CDR1 is SGDLS and CDR2 YYNGEE. The CDR3 DNA is TGTGCCAGCAGCGAGGAGGACAGGGGTGTTGGCTACACCTTC. This sequence encodes CASSEEDRGVGYTF.